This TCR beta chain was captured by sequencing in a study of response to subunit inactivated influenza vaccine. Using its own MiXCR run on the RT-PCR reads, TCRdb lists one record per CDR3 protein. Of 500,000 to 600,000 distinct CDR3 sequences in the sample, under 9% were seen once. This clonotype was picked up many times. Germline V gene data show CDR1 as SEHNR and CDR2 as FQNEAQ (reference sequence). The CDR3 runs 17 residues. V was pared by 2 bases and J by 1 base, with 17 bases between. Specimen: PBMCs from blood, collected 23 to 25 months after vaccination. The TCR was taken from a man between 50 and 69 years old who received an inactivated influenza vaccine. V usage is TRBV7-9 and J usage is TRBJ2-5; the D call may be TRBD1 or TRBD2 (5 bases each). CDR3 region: CASSLTGRARGQETQYF. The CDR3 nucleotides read TGTGCCAGCAGCTTAACCGGCAGGGCGAGGGGCCAAGAGACCCAGTACTTC.